These 15 T cell receptor beta chains were sequenced from one sample in a study of blood T cell repertoires in COVID-19. Repertoires were generated with immunoSEQ multiplex PCR, while TCRdb's copy carries only in-frame clones and drops some. The sample includes 65,000 to 80,000 clones, around 82% of them seen just once. Sequenced input: peripheral blood. The receptors shown here come from a human donor in a cohort sampled during active COVID-19.

The rearrangement joins TRBV20-1 to TRBJ2-7; D unresolved. This CDR3 comprises 10 residues. V shed 3 bases and J shed 3 bases, with 3 bases lying between them. Germline CDR1 DFQATT, CDR2 SNEGSKA (reference sequence). The CDR3 protein is CSASGYEQYF. For the CDR3, the DNA is TGCAGTGCTAGCGGCTACGAGCAGTACTTC.

The chain carries TRBV20-1 and TRBJ1-1, with 8 bases lining up with TRBD1. Unmatched junction bases numbered 7, after V lost 3 bases and J lost 10 bases. Germline V gene sequence: CDR1 DFQATT, CDR2 SNEGSKA (reference sequence). The CDR3 sequence is 12 residues long. The DNA for the CDR3 is TGCAGTGCTAGTCATCAGGGGGCTCTAGCTTTCTTT. Its translation is CSASHQGALAFF.

This chain uses TRBV5-1 with TRBJ2-2, with 8 bases matching TRBD2. The CDR3 totals 14 residues. The junction had 6 bases not matched to a gene; V was cut back by 2 bases and J by 9 bases. Germline V gene data show CDR1 as SGHRS and CDR2 as YFSETQ. DNA for the CDR3: TGCGCCAGCAGCTTCTCCAGCGGGGGCCGGGAGCTGTTTTTT. Its translation is CASSFSSGGRELFF.

The gene calls are TRBV5-1 and TRBJ1-2; possibly TRBD1 for D (5 bases). The CDR3 spans 15 residues. Germline V gives CDR1 SGHRS, CDR2 YFSETQ. V lost 1 base to trimming and J lost 6 bases, with 16 bases between them. The CDR3 bases are TGCGCCAGCAGCTTGTTTCCTGGCAGGGCGGATGGCTACACCTTC. Encoded protein: CASSLFPGRADGYTF.

The chain combines TRBV3-1 (or the pseudogene TRBV3-2) with TRBJ1-4; possibly TRBD1 for D (6 bases). Between the trimmed V and J ends, which lost 10 bases and 0 bases, there was a span of 18 bases. The CDR3 runs 16 residues. In germline, CDR1 is LGHDT, CDR2 YNNKEL (reference sequence). For the CDR3, the DNA is TGTGCCACGGGGGGACAATATTATGCAACTAATGAAAAACTGTTTTTT. It translates to CATGGQYYATNEKLFF.

The chain couples TRBV27 to TRBJ1-2; D gene uncertain. CDR3 size: 14 residues. V lost 6 bases and J lost 3, with 14 bases in between. Germline V CDR1 and CDR2: MNHEY, SMNVEV (reference sequence). CDR3 DNA: TGTGCCAGCAGGCCCGGCCTGAGGCACTATGGCTACACCTTC. Translation: CASRPGLRHYGYTF.

This clone has a handful of counts. The chain joins TRBV2 to TRBJ1-4; no clear D gene. This CDR3 has 15 amino acids. Deletions cut 2 bases from V and 8 bases from J, with 15 bases between. Germline loops: CDR1 SNHLY, CDR2 FYNNEI. The CDR3 coding sequence is TGTGCCAGCAGTGAAATGGCTTCAACTATCGAAAAACTGTTTTTT. This sequence encodes CASSEMASTIEKLFF.

V is TRBV28 and J is TRBJ1-2; TRBD1 might be the D (5 bases). Germline V gene lookup returns CDR1 MDHEN and CDR2 SYDVKM. This CDR3 has 16 amino acids. V was clipped by 5 bases and J by 5 bases, with 21 bases between them. CDR3 DNA sequence: TGTGCCAGCAGTCAAACATCAGGGCGGGGGTTATATGGCTACACCTTC. Translating it yields CASSQTSGRGLYGYTF.

The rearrangement uses TRBV5-4 and TRBJ1-2, with 8 bases identical to TRBD1. J was trimmed by 6 bases and V by 0 bases; bases with no gene match: 10. Germline lookup yields CDR1 SGHNT and CDR2 YYREEE (reference sequence). CDR3 length: 16 residues. The CDR3: CASSLVGRTGLHGYTF. The CDR3 coding sequence is TGTGCCAGCAGCTTGGTAGGGCGGACAGGGCTGCATGGCTACACCTTC.

This clone was recorded once. This chain links TRBV27 with TRBJ1-2, with D tentatively TRBD1 (6 bases). V lost 3 bases to trimming and J lost 6 bases, with 11 bases between them. This CDR3 is 13 amino acids long. CDR1 and CDR2 (germline): MNHEY, SMNVEV (reference sequence). The CDR3 DNA sequence: TGTGCCAGCAGTTTTGCGCAGGGGCATGGCTACACCTTC. The encoded protein is CASSFAQGHGYTF.

The J gene is TRBJ2-1, the V gene TRBV19; 7 bases are shared with TRBD2. The trim removed 3 bases at V and 7 bases at J, leaving 9 bases unmatched. There are 15 residues in the CDR3. Per germline, CDR1 LNHDA and CDR2 SQIVND (reference sequence). CDR3 in DNA: TGTGCCAGTAGTATCGGCGAGCGGGGAAAAAATGAGCAGTTCTTC. This sequence encodes CASSIGERGKNEQFF. Complete variable domain (other parts from reference TRBV19 and TRBJ2-1): DGGITQSPKYLFRKEGQNVTLSCEQNLNHDAMYWYRQDPGQGLRLIYYSQIVNDFQKGDIAEGYSVSREKKESFPLTVTSAQKNPTAFYLCASSIGERGKNEQFFGPGTRLTVL.

The chain couples TRBV27 to TRBJ1-2; 7 bases line up with TRBD1. Germline V gene lookup returns CDR1 MNHEY and CDR2 SMNVEV (reference sequence). Germline trimming cut 5 bases from V and 5 bases from J; bases unmatched to any gene: 14. This CDR3 spans 16 amino acids. The CDR3 sequence: CASSPTQTGSIYGYTF. The CDR3 DNA is TGTGCCAGCAGTCCAACCCAGACAGGGAGTATATATGGCTACACCTTC.

The chain is built from TRBV20-1 and TRBJ2-7; D remains ambiguous. CDR1 DFQATT and CDR2 SNEGSKA come from the germline V gene (reference sequence). The CDR3 runs 11 residues. V lost 7 bases to trimming and J lost 7 bases, with 14 bases between them. The CDR3 nucleotides read TGCAGTGGTGAGATAGATCGGGAGCAGTACTTC. Translated: CSGEIDREQYF.

In its sample, this clone was seen once. The chain uses TRBV28 and TRBJ1-3; 9 bases are a match to TRBD1. The germline V gene encodes CDR1 MDHEN and CDR2 SYDVKM. With V trimmed by 8 bases and J by 0 bases, 5 bases remained unmatched. This CDR3 region has 15 residues. CDR3 amino acids: CASELTGGSGNTIYF. The CDR3 DNA reads as TGTGCCAGCGAATTGACAGGGGGCTCTGGAAACACCATATATTTT.

V gene TRBV6-5 combines with J gene TRBJ2-4; perhaps TRBD1 as D (6 bases). The V end lost 5 bases, the J end lost 8 bases, and 16 bases lay between the germline ends. This CDR3 has 14 amino acids. The germline gives CDR1 MNHEY, CDR2 SVGAGI. In nucleotides, the CDR3 is TGTGCCAGCAGTCTCCAGGGGATTTTGGACATTCAGTACTTC. This gives the protein CASSLQGILDIQYF.